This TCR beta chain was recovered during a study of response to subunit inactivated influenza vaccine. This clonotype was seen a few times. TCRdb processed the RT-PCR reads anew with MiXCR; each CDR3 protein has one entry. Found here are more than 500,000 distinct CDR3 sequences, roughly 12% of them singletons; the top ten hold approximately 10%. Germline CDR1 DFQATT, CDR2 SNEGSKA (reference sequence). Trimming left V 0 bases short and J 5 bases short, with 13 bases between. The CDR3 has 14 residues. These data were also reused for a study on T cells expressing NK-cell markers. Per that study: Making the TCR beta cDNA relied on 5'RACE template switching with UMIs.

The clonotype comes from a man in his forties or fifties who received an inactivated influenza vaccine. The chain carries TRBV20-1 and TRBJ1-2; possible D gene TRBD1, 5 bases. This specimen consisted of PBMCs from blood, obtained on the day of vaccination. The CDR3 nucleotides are TGCAGTGCTAGAGACCCCGCAGGGACTTATGGCTACACCTTC. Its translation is CSARDPAGTYGYTF.